The 29 T cell receptor beta chains given below trace back to one sample, sequenced in a study of shared clonotypes between healthy human individuals. Sequenced by immunoSEQ multiplex PCR; TCRdb stores in-frame clones only, minus some. The table lists about 2 million clones, approximately 95% of them singletons. Naive CD8 cells comprised CD45RO-negative, CCR7-positively selected cells, excluding terminally differentiated effector memory CD45RA+ cells. Sequenced material: naive CD8+ T cells sorted from blood. The receptors come from a man younger than 30 in good health.

The CDR3 sequence: CASSQRGQGFYEQYF. Here the CDR3 DNA reads TGTGCCAGCAGCCAGCGAGGACAGGGATTTTACGAGCAGTACTTC. The chain combines TRBV4-2 with TRBJ2-7; 8 bases map to TRBD1. With V trimmed by 3 bases and J by 4 bases, 8 bases remained unmatched. The CDR3 totals 15 residues. Germline loops: CDR1 LGHNA, CDR2 YNFKEQ.

Details on this clone: The same CDR3 can be traced to other DNA sequences in this sample. The chain links TRBV27 to TRBJ1-5; the D gene is possibly TRBD1 (5 bases). V was clipped by 3 bases and J by 6 bases, with 9 bases between them. The CDR3 contains 13 residues. CDR1 and CDR2 from the germline V gene are MNHEY and SMNVEV (reference sequence). The CDR3 bases are TGTGCCAGCAGTTTCGGGGGGAGTCAGCCCCAGCATTTT. Translated, it gives CASSFGGSQPQHF.

The rearrangement links TRBV4-3 to TRBJ2-3; 14 nucleotides align to TRBD2. V gave up 4 bases and J gave up 4 bases; unmatched junction bases: 7. The CDR3 consists of 17 residues. Germline V lookup: CDR1 LGHNA, CDR2 YSLEER. CDR3 amino acids: CASSPGLAGVLPDTQYF. As DNA, the CDR3 is TGCGCCAGCAGCCCGGGACTAGCGGGGGTCTTGCCAGATACGCAGTATTTT.

The V gene is TRBV4-1, the J gene TRBJ1-6; 9 nucleotides align to TRBD1. This CDR3 comprises 16 residues. Germline assignment: CDR1 MGHRA and CDR2 YSYEKL. The V gene end was trimmed by 5 bases and the J gene end by 7 bases; junction bases not matched to a gene: 9. As DNA, the CDR3 is TGCGCCAGCAGCTCCACCCCGGGACAGGGAAATTCACCCCTCCACTTT. It translates to CASSSTPGQGNSPLHF.

The V and J genes are TRBV10-1 and TRBJ1-5, with a possible D match to TRBD1 (6 bases). V lost 5 bases and J 4 bases, leaving 18 bases between the germline ends. The germline V gene encodes CDR1 WNHNN and CDR2 SYGVQD (reference sequence). The CDR3 has 16 amino acids. CDR3 region: CASSLPQTGQNQPQHF. DNA of the CDR3: TGCGCCAGCAGTCTTCCCCAGACAGGCCAAAATCAGCCCCAGCATTTT.

The rearrangement links TRBV10-2 to TRBJ2-7; 9 nucleotides align to TRBD1. The CDR3 totals 14 residues. V lost 2 bases and J lost 4; bases outside the gene matches: 3. CDR1 and CDR2 from the germline V gene are WSHSY and SAAADI. For the CDR3, the DNA is TGCGCCAGCAGTGAGCGGGACAGGGAGTACGAGCAGTACTTC. Translating gives CASSERDREYEQYF.

CDR3 DNA sequence: TGTGCCAGCAGTGAACTTTCCTTAGCGGACCAAGAGACCCAGTACTTC. This sequence encodes CASSELSLADQETQYF. V is TRBV6-1 and J is TRBJ2-5; tentatively, D is TRBD2 (6 bases). V was shortened by 2 bases and J by 0 bases, with 13 bases between the two germline ends. Germline V lookup: CDR1 MNHNS, CDR2 SASEGT. CDR3 length: 16 amino acids.

The chain carries TRBV9 and TRBJ1-2; D is undetermined. Trimming removed 0 bases from V and 7 bases from J, with 10 bases in between. Germline lookup yields CDR1 SGDLS and CDR2 YYNGEE. The CDR3 has 13 amino acids. For the CDR3, the DNA is TGTGCCAGCAGCGTAGAAGACTGGGGTGGCTACACCTTC. Protein product: CASSVEDWGGYTF. Complete variable domain (other parts from reference TRBV9 and TRBJ1-2): DSGVTQTPKHLITATGQRVTLRCSPRSGDLSVYWYQQSLDQGLQFLIQYYNGEERAKGNILERFSAQQFPDLHSELNLSSLELGDSALYFCASSVEDWGGYTFGSGTRLTVV.

In this sample, this clone turned up once. Other DNA sequences in the same sample also yield this CDR3. The rearrangement uses TRBV2 and TRBJ2-7; a weak D match, TRBD2 (5 bases). Trimming cost V 6 bases and J 0 bases, with 9 bases left between them. This CDR3 is built from 13 residues. CDR1 is SNHLY, CDR2 FYNNEI, per germline. The CDR3 loop is CASSPGSSYEQYF. CDR3 coding DNA: TGTGCCAGCAGCCCTGGGAGCTCCTACGAGCAGTACTTC.

V usage is TRBV5-6 and J usage is TRBJ2-1, with 11 bases aligning to TRBD2. In germline, CDR1 is SGHDT, CDR2 YYEEEE. CDR3 length: 16 amino acids. J lost 6 bases, V lost 3 bases, and 8 bases had no gene match. The CDR3 region is CASSYQIGLAGNEQFF. In nucleotides, the CDR3 is TGTGCCAGCAGCTATCAGATTGGACTAGCGGGCAATGAGCAGTTCTTC.

V gene TRBV27 combines with J gene TRBJ2-7, with 9 bases fitting TRBD1. Germline V gene sequence: CDR1 MNHEY, CDR2 SMNVEV (reference sequence). V lost 2 bases, J lost 11 bases, and 7 bases stayed unmatched. This CDR3 has 13 amino acids. CDR3 protein: CASSLGTGFKKYF. The CDR3, as DNA: TGTGCCAGCAGTTTAGGGACAGGGTTTAAGAAGTACTTC.

This chain connects TRBV10-3 to TRBJ2-2, with a weak D call TRBD2 (6 bases). This CDR3 comprises 15 residues. Trimming removed 8 bases at V and 1 base at J, with 14 bases between. Per the germline V gene, CDR1 is ENHRY and CDR2 is SYGVKD. In nucleotides, the CDR3 is TGTGCCATCCCCGGGGGTGCACAGAACACCGGGGAGCTGTTTTTT. Its protein is CAIPGGAQNTGELFF.

As concerns this clone: This same CDR3 is encoded by further DNA sequences in the sample. V gene TRBV9 combines with J gene TRBJ2-3; the D is unclear. This CDR3 has 13 residues. V was pared by 3 bases and J by 3 bases, with 8 bases between. The germline V gene has CDR1 SGDLS and CDR2 YYNGEE. The DNA of the CDR3 is TGTGCCAGCAGCGCGTCAGGAACAGATACGCAGTATTTT. Translated, it gives CASSASGTDTQYF.

V is TRBV27 and J is TRBJ2-7; D not certain. The CDR3 has 13 amino acids. Germline lookup yields CDR1 MNHEY and CDR2 SMNVEV (reference sequence). The V end was cut by 5 bases, the J end by 2 bases, with 10 bases between. The CDR3: CASSDGIAYEQYF. DNA for the CDR3: TGTGCCAGCAGTGATGGGATTGCCTACGAGCAGTACTTC.

The J gene is TRBJ1-3, the V gene TRBV19, with unresolved D. Trimming cost V 7 bases and J 0 bases, with 7 bases left between them. The CDR3 is made up of 13 amino acids. Looked up from germline, CDR1 is LNHDA and CDR2 is SQIVND (reference sequence). The CDR3 protein is CASIPLSGNTIYF. As DNA, the CDR3 is TGTGCCAGTATCCCACTCTCTGGAAACACCATATATTTT. The full variable domain, rest sourced from reference TRBV19 and TRBJ1-3, is DGGITQSPKYLFRKEGQNVTLSCEQNLNHDAMYWYRQDPGQGLRLIYYSQIVNDFQKGDIAEGYSVSREKKESFPLTVTSAQKNPTAFYLCASIPLSGNTIYFGEGSWLTVV.

V is TRBV29-1 and J is TRBJ1-1, with a weak D call TRBD1 (5 bases). The CDR3 is 14 residues long. Trimming took 3 bases from V and 0 from J, leaving 11 bases between them. Per germline, CDR1 SQVTM and CDR2 ANQGSEA. CDR3: CSVEGQGVNTEAFF. CDR3 bases: TGCAGCGTTGAGGGGCAGGGAGTGAACACTGAAGCTTTCTTT. The entire variable domain, with the rest obtained from reference TRBV29-1 and TRBJ1-1, is as follows: SAVISQKPSRDICQRGTSLTIQCQVDSQVTMMFWYRQQPGQSLTLIATANQGSEATYESGFVIDKFPISRPNLTFSTLTVSNMSPEDSSIYLCSVEGQGVNTEAFFGQGTRLTVV.

This clone came up once. This sequence joins TRBV7-9 and TRBJ1-4; D unresolved. V was clipped by 5 bases and J by 8 bases, with 15 bases between them. This CDR3 is built from 14 residues. In germline, CDR1 is SEHNR, CDR2 FQNEAQ (reference sequence). CDR3: CASSPDPPEEKLFF. CDR3 DNA sequence: TGTGCCAGCAGCCCGGACCCCCCGGAGGAAAAACTGTTTTTT.

Points on this clone: Other DNA sequences in this sample translate to the same CDR3. The chain links TRBV10-3 to TRBJ1-1; D uncertain. The CDR3 length is 11 residues. The V end lost 4 bases, the J end lost 4 bases, and 4 bases lay between the germline ends. Germline V lookup: CDR1 ENHRY, CDR2 SYGVKD. CDR3 sequence (DNA): TGTGCCATCAGTGTCGGCACTGAAGCTTTCTTT. Translation gives CAISVGTEAFF.

The V call is TRBV15, the J call TRBJ2-5; 10 bases fit TRBD1. The V gene's germline CDR1 is LNHNV and CDR2 YYDKDF (reference sequence). V gave up 4 bases and J gave up 5 bases; unmatched junction bases: 7. The CDR3 sequence is 15 residues long. CDR3 in DNA: TGTGCCACCAGCATTAGGACAGGGGGTATCGAGACCCAGTACTTC. Amino acids: CATSIRTGGIETQYF. Full variable domain (rest looked up from reference TRBV15 and TRBJ2-5): DAMVIQNPRYQVTQFGKPVTLSCSQTLNHNVMYWYQQKSSQAPKLLFHYYDKDFNNEADTPDNFQSRRPNTSFCFLDIRSPGLGDTAMYLCATSIRTGGIETQYFGPGTRLLVL.

The chain combines TRBV2 with TRBJ2-6; weak D call: TRBD1 (6 bases). The CDR3 has 17 amino acids. Germline values: CDR1 SNHLY, CDR2 FYNNEI. Trimming shortened V by 6 bases and J by 0 bases, and 15 bases separated the two germline ends. Here the CDR3 reads CASRGDRSISGANVLTF. The CDR3 DNA follows: TGTGCCAGCAGAGGAGACAGGTCGATCTCTGGGGCCAACGTCCTGACTTTC.

The chain employs TRBV9 and TRBJ2-3; 7 bases agree with TRBD2. The germline gives CDR1 SGDLS, CDR2 YYNGEE. V was clipped by 0 bases and J by 3 bases; unmatched bases: 4. CDR3 length: 15 amino acids. The CDR3 protein is CASSVGEGRTDTQYF. Here the CDR3 DNA reads TGTGCCAGCAGCGTAGGGGAGGGCAGGACAGATACGCAGTATTTT.

The CDR3 protein is CASSSTGGGDGYTF. CDR3 coding DNA: TGTGCCAGCAGCTCCACAGGGGGCGGCGATGGCTACACCTTC. The chain uses TRBV13 and TRBJ1-2, with 9 bases fitting TRBD1. Looked up from germline, CDR1 is PRHDT and CDR2 is FYEKMQ (reference sequence). This CDR3 is built from 14 residues. V gave up 4 bases and J gave up 6 bases; unmatched junction bases: 6.

The chain carries TRBV7-2 and TRBJ2-3, with 16 bases matching TRBD2. The length of the CDR3 is 19 residues. Germline CDR1 and CDR2: SGHTA and FQGNSA. The ends lost 4 bases at V and 6 bases at J; junction bases unmatched: 13. DNA for the CDR3: TGTGCCAGCAGCTCCACCTACGGGACTAGCGGGAGGGCCGGGGATACGCAGTATTTT. Residues: CASSSTYGTSGRAGDTQYF.

The chain recombines TRBV9 with TRBJ1-5; tentatively, D is TRBD1 (6 bases). The germline gives CDR1 SGDLS, CDR2 YYNGEE. Trimming took off 0 bases at V and 0 bases at J, with 19 bases between the two ends. The CDR3 loop spans 19 amino acids. The DNA of the CDR3 is TGTGCCAGCAGCGTAGAGGTGGGAGGGGGGCCTTATAGCAATCAGCCCCAGCATTTT. Protein: CASSVEVGGGPYSNQPQHF.

CDR3: CASSLEWTGSKSYEQYF. For the CDR3, the DNA is TGTGCCAGCAGCTTGGAATGGACAGGGAGTAAGTCCTACGAGCAGTACTTC. The chain carries TRBV5-6 and TRBJ2-7; 8 positions agree with TRBD1. V shed 0 bases and J 1 base; nucleotides not matched to a gene: 9. Germline values: CDR1 SGHDT, CDR2 YYEEEE. This CDR3 comprises 17 residues.

In its sample, this clone was seen once. V and J are TRBV7-9 and TRBJ1-2; TRBD1 is a possible D gene (6 bases). The V gene lost 6 bases and the J gene lost 4 bases, with 12 bases spanning the gap. This CDR3 is built from 13 residues. Per germline, CDR1 SEHNR and CDR2 FQNEAQ (reference sequence). The CDR3 DNA reads as TGTGCCAGCAGTCCACAGGGAGGCTATGGCTACACCTTC. Its translation is CASSPQGGYGYTF. The full variable domain, rest sourced from reference TRBV7-9 and TRBJ1-2, is DTGVSQNPRHKITKRGQNVTFRCDPISEHNRLYWYRQTLGQGPEFLTYFQNEAQLEKSRLLSDRFSAERPKGSFSTLEIQRTEQGDSAMYLCASSPQGGYGYTFGSGTRLTVV.

V is TRBV4-3 and J is TRBJ2-1; the D is unclear. This CDR3 is 15 amino acids long. The ends were cut back, 0 bases at V and 1 base at J, with 7 bases in the middle. Germline V gene data show CDR1 as LGHNA and CDR2 as YSLEER. CDR3 nucleotides: TGCGCCAGCAGCCAAGATATCACTTCCTACAATGAGCAGTTCTTC. It encodes CASSQDITSYNEQFF.

This clone occurred once. The chain links TRBV7-9 to TRBJ2-7; the D gene is possibly TRBD2 (5 bases). V was clipped by 7 bases and J by 1 base, with 17 bases between them. The germline V gene encodes CDR1 SEHNR and CDR2 FQNEAQ (reference sequence). This CDR3 is built from 15 residues. CDR3: CASTASEVSSYEQYF. For the CDR3, the DNA is TGTGCCAGCACCGCGTCGGAGGTCAGTTCCTACGAGCAGTACTTC.

The V and J genes are TRBV28 and TRBJ2-1; 9 bases match TRBD1. CDR3 length: 16 residues. V trimming: 2 bases; J trimming: 8 bases; junction bases outside the gene matches: 10. The V gene's germline CDR1 is MDHEN and CDR2 SYDVKM. The CDR3 coding sequence is TGTGCCAGCAGTTTAGCGGGACAGGGTTCCGGGGATGAGCAGTTCTTC. This encodes CASSLAGQGSGDEQFF.